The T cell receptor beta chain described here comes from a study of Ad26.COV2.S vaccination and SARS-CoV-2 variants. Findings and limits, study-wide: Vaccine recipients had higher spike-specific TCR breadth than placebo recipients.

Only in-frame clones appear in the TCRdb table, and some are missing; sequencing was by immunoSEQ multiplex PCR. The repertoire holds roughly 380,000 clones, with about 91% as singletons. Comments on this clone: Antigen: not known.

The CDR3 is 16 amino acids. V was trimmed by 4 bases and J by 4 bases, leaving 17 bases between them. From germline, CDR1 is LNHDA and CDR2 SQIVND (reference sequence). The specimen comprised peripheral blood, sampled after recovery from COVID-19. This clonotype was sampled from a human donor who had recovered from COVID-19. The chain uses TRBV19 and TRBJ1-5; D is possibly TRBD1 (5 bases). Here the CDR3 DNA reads TGTGCCAGTAGTACAGGGACCGCCCCTCCTAATCAGCCCCAGCATTTT. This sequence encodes CASSTGTAPPNQPQHF.